The clone carrying this T cell receptor beta chain was detected once. Its antigen is not identified. With a much larger clone just one base away, this may be a read error. The conserved phenylalanine or tryptophan is not found at the CDR3 terminus, so this likely reflects a read error. cDNA was made from about 500 ng RNA using alpha and beta constant primers. Separate chain-specific third strand synthesis with multiplexing indices produced the alpha and beta libraries. Each CDR3 protein gets one entry after TCRdb re-called the 5' RACE reads with MiXCR. The sample carries around 10,000 distinct CDR3 sequences, 7.3% recorded once. This entry is derived from a study of HIV-infected patients and healthy controls. The repertoire came from unfractionated whole blood and reflected all unsorted peripheral T cells. Broader study findings: When repertoires were size-matched, rare events in HIV-infected data became overweighted.

The receptor was derived from an adult with HIV infection. The input for sequencing was blood, taken before antiretroviral therapy.

The CDR3, as DNA: TGTGCCAGCAACTCGAACACAGATACGCAGTATTTA. It codes for CASNSNTDTQYL. This chain connects TRBV25-1 to TRBJ2-3; D remains unclear. Looked up from germline, CDR1 is MGHDK and CDR2 is SYGVNS. The CDR3 totals 12 residues. With 7 bases removed from V and 2 bases from J, the gap between germline ends came to 7 bases.